This is a list of T cell receptor beta chains from one sample in a study of T cell responses to AZD1222 COVID-19 vaccine. The repertoire was sequenced with immunoSEQ multiplex PCR; TCRdb's copy has only in-frame clones and lacks some. The sample has over 150,000 clones, approximately 90% seen once. Here the sequenced sample was peripheral blood, taken on day 0 of AZD1222 vaccination. These receptors came from an adult in good health. The CDR3 runs from the conserved cysteine through the conserved F or W. A D gene is named only where the DNA matches it firmly. A row's size may be missing; if present it is once, few, many or a size class.

d_gene	v_gene	j_gene	abundance	CDR3nt	CDR3aa
.	TRBV7-9	TRBJ2-1	.	TGTGCCAGCAGCTTAGGGCGGGGGACAGCTTCCGATGAGCAGTTCTTC	CASSLGRGTASDEQFF
.	TRBV29-1	TRBJ2-3	once	TGCAGCGTCTTTCTTGGCAGGACGGCAGATACGCAGTATTTT	CSVFLGRTADTQYF
.	TRBV5-8	TRBJ2-7	.	TGTGCCAGCAGCTTGAGGGGTACCTACGAGCAGTACTTC	CASSLRGTYEQYF
TRBD2	TRBV7-2	TRBJ2-1	.	TGTGCCAGCAGCCCTATGATAGCGGGAGGGTCCTACAATGAGCAGTTCTTC	CASSPMIAGGSYNEQFF
.	TRBV18	TRBJ1-6	.	TGTGCCAGCTCATGGGACGGGGACACCTATAATTCACCCCTCCACTTT	CASSWDGDTYNSPLHF
TRBD1	TRBV7-9	TRBJ2-7	.	TGTGCCAGCAGCTCAGGGACAGGTCAAAGGTACTTC	CASSSGTGQRYF
.	TRBV11-3	TRBJ2-2	.	TGTGCCAGCAGCTTAGGTGTGTCCGGGGAGCTGTTTTTT	CASSLGVSGELFF
TRBD1	TRBV18	TRBJ1-3	.	TGTGCCACCCTGGGACAGTCCTCTGGAAACACCATATATTTT	CATLGQSSGNTIYF
TRBD1	TRBV4-2	TRBJ1-5	.	TGTGCCAGCAGCCAAGATCATAGGGGGCTTGAAAGACAGCCCCAGCATTTT	CASSQDHRGLERQPQHF
.	TRBV19	TRBJ1-5	.	TGTGCCAGTAGTATAGCAGGGGATGATCAGCCCCAGCATTTT	CASSIAGDDQPQHF
TRBD2	TRBV7-2	TRBJ2-2	.	TGTGCCAGCAGCTTAGAGAGTTGGGCTAGCGGGAGGAACACCGGGGAGCTGTTTTTT	CASSLESWASGRNTGELFF
TRBD2	TRBV5-1	TRBJ2-5	.	TGCGCCAGCAGCTCGCTCGGAGCGGGAGAGGAGACCCAGTACTTC	CASSSLGAGEETQYF
.	TRBV29-1	TRBJ1-2	.	TGCAGCGTTGCCGGGCAAACCTCTGGCTATGGCTACACCTTC	CSVAGQTSGYGYTF
.	TRBV27	TRBJ2-7	.	TGTGCCAGCAGTTCACCTAGTGAGGGCTCCTACGAGCAGTACTTC	CASSSPSEGSYEQYF
TRBD2	TRBV2	TRBJ2-1	.	TGTGCCAGCAGTGAAGAAGTTCCCAACGGGAGGGCCCGGATTGAGCAGTTCTTC	CASSEEVPNGRARIEQFF
.	TRBV6-1	TRBJ1-4	.	TGTGCCAGCAGTGAAGCTCCTCAGACAGCTACTGCAACTAATGAAAAACTGTTTTTT	CASSEAPQTATATNEKLFF
TRBD2	TRBV27	TRBJ2-3	.	TGTGCCAGCAACTCCCCGGGACTAGCGGGAGTGGGCACAGATACGCAGTATTTT	CASNSPGLAGVGTDTQYF
.	TRBV28	TRBJ1-1	.	TGTGCCAGCACGGGTTTGAGGGCACGGGCTTTCTTT	CASTGLRARAFF
.	TRBV28	TRBJ2-5	few	.	CASSSGQGSRRETQYF
TRBD2	TRBV3-1/TRBV3-2	TRBJ2-3	.	TGTGCCAGCAGCCCCTATCGGGGCGGGAGAACAGATACGCAGTATTTT	CASSPYRGGRTDTQYF
.	TRBV27	TRBJ2-7	.	TGTGCCAGCAGTTTATGGCGGGGCTCCTACGAGCAGTACTTC	CASSLWRGSYEQYF
.	TRBV5-1	TRBJ1-1	.	TGCGCCAGCAACCCTCTGGGGGTTGAGAGCACTGAAGCTTTCTTT	CASNPLGVESTEAFF
.	TRBV6-1	TRBJ1-1	.	TGTGCCAGCAGTGAACGGCGAGGGGCGAAGGACACTGAAGCTTTCTTT	CASSERRGAKDTEAFF
TRBD1	TRBV5-1	TRBJ2-6	.	TGCGCCAGCACCTGGACCCGGGACAGGGTTTCTGGGGCCAACGTCCTGACTTTC	CASTWTRDRVSGANVLTF
.	TRBV5-5	TRBJ1-5	.	TGTGCCAGCAGCTTGGTGTCGGGGGGCAATCAGCCCCAGCATTTT	CASSLVSGGNQPQHF
.	TRBV6-5	TRBJ2-1	.	TGTGCCAGCAGTTACGAAGGGGGCAATGAGCAGTTCTTC	CASSYEGGNEQFF
.	TRBV15	TRBJ2-3	.	TGTGCCACCAGCCGGAGGGCACTAGCCCTCACAGATACGCAGTATTTT	CATSRRALALTDTQYF
.	TRBV7-9	TRBJ2-7	.	TGTGCCAGCAGCTTAGTAGGGTCCGAGCAGTACTTC	CASSLVGSEQYF
TRBD1	TRBV18	TRBJ2-1	.	TGTGCCAGCTCACTCTCCGGGACAGGGGTGGTGGATGAGCAGTTCTTC	CASSLSGTGVVDEQFF
.	TRBV28	TRBJ1-3	.	TGTGCCAGCAGTGTTCCCAGGGGCGTAGCTCTAGGAAACACCATATATTTT	CASSVPRGVALGNTIYF
.	TRBV28	TRBJ2-7	.	TGTGCCAGCAGTATAAGGACCTACCAGTACTTC	CASSIRTYQYF
TRBD2	TRBV28	TRBJ2-7	.	TGTGCCAGCAGCGCGCAGGCTAGCGGGAAATGGTACGAGCAGTACTTC	CASSAQASGKWYEQYF
TRBD1	TRBV28	TRBJ1-3	.	TGTGCCAGCAGTTTCGACAGGAGGAGTAGGGGCCCAGGGGGTACCATATATTTT	CASSFDRRSRGPGGTIYF
TRBD2	TRBV7-9	TRBJ2-1	once	TGTGCCAGCAGCACCCCCTCGCGGCTAGCGGGAGTTGGTTGGTTGGGTGAGCAGTTCTTC	CASSTPSRLAGVGWLGEQFF
TRBD2	TRBV5-1	TRBJ2-1	.	TGCGCCAGCAGCTTAGCGGGGATAATCAGCTCCTACAATGAGCAGTTCTTC	CASSLAGIISSYNEQFF
.	TRBV10-2	TRBJ2-7	.	TGCGCCAGCAGTGACTACGGAAGTCAGGGATACGAGCAGTACTTC	CASSDYGSQGYEQYF
.	TRBV9	TRBJ2-2	few	TGTGCCAGCAGCGGGAGGGGTGTTAGCGGGAACACCGGGGAGCTGTTTTTT	CASSGRGVSGNTGELFF
.	TRBV12-3/TRBV12-4	TRBJ1-2	.	TGTGCCAGCAGGGGAAGGAACTATGGCTACACCTTC	CASRGRNYGYTF
TRBD2	TRBV5-1	TRBJ2-2	.	TGCGCCAGCAGCGCGGGACTAGCGGGAGGAATCACCGGGGAGCTGTTTTTT	CASSAGLAGGITGELFF
.	TRBV30	TRBJ1-1	.	TGTGCCTGGAGTAGGAGGAACACTGAAGCTTTCTTT	CAWSRRNTEAFF
TRBD1	TRBV12-3/TRBV12-4	TRBJ2-7	few	TGTGCCAGCAGTCGGGACAGTGTATACGAGCAGTACTTC	CASSRDSVYEQYF
TRBD1	TRBV5-1	TRBJ2-1	.	TGCGCCAGCAGCCCCGGACAGGGGTCCTACAATGAGCAGTTCTTC	CASSPGQGSYNEQFF
TRBD2	TRBV2	TRBJ2-1	.	TGTGCCAGCAGTGACCGACTAGCGGGGTCTTATGAGCAGTTCTTC	CASSDRLAGSYEQFF
TRBD2	TRBV3-1/TRBV3-2	TRBJ2-3	.	TGTGCCAGCAGCCACGCTGGGGGAAGTAGCGGGATTTCCCCTGGCACAGATACGCAGTATTTT	CASSHAGGSSGISPGTDTQYF
.	TRBV6-2/TRBV6-3	TRBJ2-7	.	TGTGCCAGCAGTTACCCCACGGGACCGCGGACGAGGAAGACCTACGAGCAGTACTTC	CASSYPTGPRTRKTYEQYF
.	TRBV20-1	TRBJ2-7	.	TGCAGTGCTAGTAGGGGGAGCAACAACGAGCAGTACTTC	CSASRGSNNEQYF
.	TRBV25-1	TRBJ1-5	.	TGTGCCAGCGCGTTGGGCAATCAGCCCCAGCATTTT	CASALGNQPQHF
.	TRBV7-2	TRBJ1-3	.	TGTGCCAGCAGTAACAGGGCTTCTGGAAACACCATATATTTT	CASSNRASGNTIYF
.	TRBV15	TRBJ2-3	.	TGTGCCACCAGCACCGGCGGGATTTCATTCGCAGATACGCAGTATTTT	CATSTGGISFADTQYF
.	TRBV7-2	TRBJ1-5	.	TGTGCCAGCAGCCCTCATGTAGGCAATCAGCCCCAGCATTTT	CASSPHVGNQPQHF
.	TRBV19	TRBJ1-5	.	TGTGCCAGTAGTATACCCAGTTTTGGGAGTCAGCCCCAGCATTTT	CASSIPSFGSQPQHF
.	TRBV7-9	TRBJ2-7	.	TGTGCCAGCAGCAATATCGGGGGAGGACCCACCTACGAGCAGTACTTC	CASSNIGGGPTYEQYF
.	TRBV11-3	TRBJ2-7	.	TGTGCCAGCAGCCCCACCGGAGGGGTAGGCTACGAGCAGTACTTC	CASSPTGGVGYEQYF
.	TRBV5-1	TRBJ1-3	.	TGCGCCAGCAGCACTTTCCTGGGTACTGGAAACACCATATATTTT	CASSTFLGTGNTIYF
.	TRBV29-1	TRBJ1-1	.	TGCAGCGTTGTCAGGGGAACTGAAGCTTTCTTT	CSVVRGTEAFF